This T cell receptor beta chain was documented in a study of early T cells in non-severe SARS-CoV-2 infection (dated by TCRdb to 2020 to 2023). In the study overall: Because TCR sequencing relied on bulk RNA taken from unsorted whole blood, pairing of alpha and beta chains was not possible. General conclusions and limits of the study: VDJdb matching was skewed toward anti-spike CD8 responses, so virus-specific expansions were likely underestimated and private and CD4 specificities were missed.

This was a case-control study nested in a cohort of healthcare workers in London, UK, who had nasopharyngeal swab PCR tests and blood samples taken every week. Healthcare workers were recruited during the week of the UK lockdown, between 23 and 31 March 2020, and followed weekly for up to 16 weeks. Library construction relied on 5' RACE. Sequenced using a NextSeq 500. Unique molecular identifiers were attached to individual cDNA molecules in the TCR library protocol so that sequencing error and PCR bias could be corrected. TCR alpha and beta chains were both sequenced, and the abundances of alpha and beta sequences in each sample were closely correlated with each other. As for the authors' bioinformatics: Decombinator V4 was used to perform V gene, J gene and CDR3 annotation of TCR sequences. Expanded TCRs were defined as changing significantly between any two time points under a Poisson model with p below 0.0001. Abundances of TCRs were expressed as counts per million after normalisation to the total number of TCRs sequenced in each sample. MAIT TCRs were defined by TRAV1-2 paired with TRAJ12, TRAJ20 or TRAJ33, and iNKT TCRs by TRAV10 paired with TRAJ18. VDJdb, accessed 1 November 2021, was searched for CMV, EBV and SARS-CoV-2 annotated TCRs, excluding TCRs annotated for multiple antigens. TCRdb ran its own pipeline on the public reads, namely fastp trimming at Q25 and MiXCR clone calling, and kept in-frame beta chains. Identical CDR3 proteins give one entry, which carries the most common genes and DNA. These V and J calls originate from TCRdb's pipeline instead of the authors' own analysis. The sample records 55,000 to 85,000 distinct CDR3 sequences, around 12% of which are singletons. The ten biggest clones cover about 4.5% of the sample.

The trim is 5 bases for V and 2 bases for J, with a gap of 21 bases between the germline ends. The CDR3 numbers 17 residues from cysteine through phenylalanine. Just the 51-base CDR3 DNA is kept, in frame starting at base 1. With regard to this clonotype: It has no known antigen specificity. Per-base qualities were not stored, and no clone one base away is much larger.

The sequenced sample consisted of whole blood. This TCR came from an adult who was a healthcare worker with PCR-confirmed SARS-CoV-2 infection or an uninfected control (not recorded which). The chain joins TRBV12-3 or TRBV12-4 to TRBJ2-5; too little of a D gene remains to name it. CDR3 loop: CASSPHRYSTPQETQYF. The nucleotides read TGTGCCAGCAGTCCTCACCGGTACTCGACTCCTCAAGAGACCCAGTACTTC.